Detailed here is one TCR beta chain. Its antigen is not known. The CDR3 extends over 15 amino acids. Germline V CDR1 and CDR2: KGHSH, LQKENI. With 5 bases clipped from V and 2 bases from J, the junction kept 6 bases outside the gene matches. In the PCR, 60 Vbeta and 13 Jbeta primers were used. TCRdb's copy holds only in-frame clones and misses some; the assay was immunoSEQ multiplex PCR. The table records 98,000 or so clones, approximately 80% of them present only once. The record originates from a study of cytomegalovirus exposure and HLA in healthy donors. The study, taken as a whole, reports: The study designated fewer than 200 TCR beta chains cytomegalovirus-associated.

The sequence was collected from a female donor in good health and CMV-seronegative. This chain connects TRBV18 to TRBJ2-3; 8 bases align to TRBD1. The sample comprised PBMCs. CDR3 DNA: TGTGCCAGCTCAGGGGGACAGGAGCTCACAGATACGCAGTATTTT. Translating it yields CASSGGQELTDTQYF. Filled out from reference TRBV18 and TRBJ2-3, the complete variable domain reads NAGVMQNPRHLVRRRGQEARLRCSPMKGHSHVYWYRQLPEEGLKFMVYLQKENIIDESGMPKERFSAEFPKEGPSILRIQQVVRGDSAAYFCASSGGQELTDTQYFGPGTRLTVL.